A selection of T cell receptor beta chains follows, all from one sample in a study of regulatory T cells in long-lasting Graves disease. MiXCR, applied by TCRdb to the multiplex PCR reads, yields one record per CDR3 protein. Altogether some 500,000 distinct CDR3 sequences are present, roughly 13% being singletons, with the ten largest covering about 9.1%. The sample was also linked to a second study, of T cells in Graves' hyperthyroidism and ophthalmopathy.

This specimen consisted of peripheral blood mononuclear cells (PBMCs), obtained at new diagnosis, from a patient treated with antithyroid drugs. These TCRs come from a man younger than 45 with Graves disease. Both conserved end residues are part of each CDR3. Each record gives: D gene, V gene, clone size, J gene, CDR3 DNA, CDR3 protein. D genes are given only for firm matches. For some rows the clone size is stated as once, few or many, or as a class when expanded; others skip it.

>-|TRBV5-1|many|TRBJ2-7
TGCGCCAGCAGCTTCTCTCCTAGCCAGGGCGAGCAGTACTTC
CASSFSPSQGEQYF
>TRBD2|TRBV2|many|TRBJ2-1
TGTGCCAGCATCGGGAGGAACAATGAGCAGTTCTTC
CASIGRNNEQFF
>TRBD2|TRBV5-1|few|TRBJ2-7
TGCGCCAGCAAGCCCATTGGGAGCGGGAGAGACGAGCAGTACTTC
CASKPIGSGRDEQYF
>TRBD2|TRBV19|-|TRBJ2-2
TGTGCCAGTAGTATAGCGGGAGGATACGGGGAGGAGCTGTTTTTT
CASSIAGGYGEELFF
>TRBD1|TRBV12-3/TRBV12-4|many|TRBJ1-5
TGTGCCAGCAGTTCAGACAGGGAGGTCAATCAGCCCCAGCATTTT
CASSSDREVNQPQHF
>TRBD1|TRBV28|-|TRBJ2-7
TGTGCCAGCACCGGGGGACAGGGGGTGGGCGAGCAGTACTTC
CASTGGQGVGEQYF
>-|TRBV25-1|-|TRBJ1-2
TGTGCCAGCAGTGACCTATCTACGGGTAACTATGGCTACACCTTC
CASSDLSTGNYGYTF
>TRBD2|TRBV18|many|TRBJ2-3
TGTGCCAGCTCGCTGAACGGGGGGGATACGCAGTATTTT
CASSLNGGDTQYF
>-|TRBV12-3/TRBV12-4|many|TRBJ2-7
TGTGCCAGCAGTTCGGACTACTCCTACGAGCAGTACTTC
CASSSDYSYEQYF
>TRBD1|TRBV19|few|TRBJ1-5
TGTGCCAGTAGTATAGTGACAGGGGACCAGCCCCAGCATTTT
CASSIVTGDQPQHF
>TRBD1|TRBV5-1|-|TRBJ2-3
TGCGCCAGCAGCTTAGGGACAGGGGAAGATACGCAGTATTTT
CASSLGTGEDTQYF
>TRBD1|TRBV4-2|few|TRBJ2-1
TGTGCCAGCAGCCAAGAGGGACAGACCTTATACAATGAGCAGTTCTTC
CASSQEGQTLYNEQFF
>-|TRBV12-3/TRBV12-4|many|TRBJ2-1
TGTGCCAGCAGTCCCGTGGGGGGTGAGCAGTTCTTC
CASSPVGGEQFF
>TRBD1|TRBV20-1|-|TRBJ2-1
TGCAGTGCTAGAGGACAGGGGCTGTTCTTC
CSARGQGLFF
>-|TRBV15|-|TRBJ1-5
TGTGCCACCAGCAGAGATTTGGGGTATAGCAATCAGCCCCAGCATTTT
CATSRDLGYSNQPQHF
>TRBD2|TRBV5-1|-|TRBJ2-1
TGCGCCAGCAGCTACCGGACTAGCGGCGTAACAAAAAAGCAGTTCTTC
CASSYRTSGVTKKQFF
>TRBD2|TRBV25-1|-|TRBJ2-2
TGTGCCAGCCGGCAGCGGGAAGGCCCGGACACCGGGGAGCTGTTTTTT
CASRQREGPDTGELFF
>TRBD2|TRBV20-1|-|TRBJ2-7
TGCAGTGCTAGAGGCCTCAGGACTAGCGGGAGGGCCCTTGGGGAGCAGTACTTC
CSARGLRTSGRALGEQYF
>TRBD1|TRBV20-1|-|TRBJ2-2
TGCAGTGCTGCGACAGGGGGCGCAGCGAGCGGGGAGCTGTTTTTT
CSAATGGAASGELFF
>-|TRBV10-3|many|TRBJ1-5
TGTGCCATCAGTGGGGGGTTCACGGGGAGCAATCAGCCCCAGCATTTT
CAISGGFTGSNQPQHF
>-|TRBV24-1|many|TRBJ2-4
TGTGCCACCAGTGATTCCCGGGCCAGTGGGAAAAACATTCAGTACTTC
CATSDSRASGKNIQYF
>-|TRBV7-2|-|TRBJ2-3
TGTGCCAGCGTACAGTCTAGCACAGATACGCAGTATTTT
CASVQSSTDTQYF
>-|TRBV6-1|many|TRBJ2-3
TGTGCCAGCAGTGCCTTGATCGGCTTAGGGGGTGATACGCAGTATTTT
CASSALIGLGGDTQYF
>-|TRBV20-1|many|TRBJ2-7
TGCAGTGCCTCTGGGGGGCCGACAATCTACGAGCAGTACTTC
CSASGGPTIYEQYF
>-|TRBV12-3/TRBV12-4|many|TRBJ2-7
TGTGCCAGCAGTACGCCGACCCACGAGCAGTACTTC
CASSTPTHEQYF
>-|TRBV15|many|TRBJ2-5
TGTGCCACCAGCAGGGACGCTCCGACTAACCATGGGGCCCAGTACTTC
CATSRDAPTNHGAQYF